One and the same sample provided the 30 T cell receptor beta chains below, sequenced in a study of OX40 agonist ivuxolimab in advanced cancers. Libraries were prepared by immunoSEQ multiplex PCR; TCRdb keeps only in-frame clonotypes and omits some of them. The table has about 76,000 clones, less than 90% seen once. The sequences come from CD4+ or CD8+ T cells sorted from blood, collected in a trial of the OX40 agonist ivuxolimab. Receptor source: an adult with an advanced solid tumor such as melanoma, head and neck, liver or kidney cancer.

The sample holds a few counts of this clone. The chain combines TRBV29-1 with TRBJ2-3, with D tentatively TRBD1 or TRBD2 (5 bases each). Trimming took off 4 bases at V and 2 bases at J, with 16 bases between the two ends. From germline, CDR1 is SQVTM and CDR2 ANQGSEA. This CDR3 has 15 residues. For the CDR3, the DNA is TGCAGCGTTGCCCCGGGTGGGGGACCCACAGATACGCAGTATTTT. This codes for CSVAPGGGPTDTQYF.

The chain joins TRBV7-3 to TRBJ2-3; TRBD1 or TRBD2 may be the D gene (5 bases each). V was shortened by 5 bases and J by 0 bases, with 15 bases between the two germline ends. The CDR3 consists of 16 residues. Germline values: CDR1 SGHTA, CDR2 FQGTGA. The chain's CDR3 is CASSAFGGPSTDTQYF. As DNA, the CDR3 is TGTGCCAGCAGCGCATTTGGGGGACCTAGCACAGATACGCAGTATTTT.

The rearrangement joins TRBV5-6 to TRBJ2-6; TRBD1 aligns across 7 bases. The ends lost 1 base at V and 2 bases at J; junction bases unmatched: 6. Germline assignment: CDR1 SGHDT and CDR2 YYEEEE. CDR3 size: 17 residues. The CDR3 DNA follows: TGTGCCAGCAGCTTGTTCCCCGACAGGGCTGGGGCCAACGTCCTGACTTTC. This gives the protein CASSLFPDRAGANVLTF.

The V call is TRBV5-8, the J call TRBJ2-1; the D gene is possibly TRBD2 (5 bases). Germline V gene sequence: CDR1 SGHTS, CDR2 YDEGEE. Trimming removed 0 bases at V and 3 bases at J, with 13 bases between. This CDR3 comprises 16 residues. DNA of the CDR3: TGTGCCAGCAGCTTGGTACCGGAGGTTCTCTACAATGAGCAGTTCTTC. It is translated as CASSLVPEVLYNEQFF.

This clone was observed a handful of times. The DNA of the CDR3 is TGTGCCAGCAGCCTTAGGGGTATGGGCTCTGGGAACACTGAAGCTTTCTTT. Its translation: CASSLRGMGSGNTEAFF. V usage is TRBV5-8 and J usage is TRBJ1-1; TRBD1 might be the D (5 bases). The CDR3 is 17 residues long. V shed 4 bases and J shed 1 base, with 20 bases lying between them. Looked up from germline, CDR1 is SGHTS and CDR2 is YDEGEE.

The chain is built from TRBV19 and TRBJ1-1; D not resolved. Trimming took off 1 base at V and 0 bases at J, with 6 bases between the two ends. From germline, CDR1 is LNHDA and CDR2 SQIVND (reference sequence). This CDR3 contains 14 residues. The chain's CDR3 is CASSIVGMNTEAFF. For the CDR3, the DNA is TGTGCCAGTAGTATAGTGGGGATGAACACTGAAGCTTTCTTT.

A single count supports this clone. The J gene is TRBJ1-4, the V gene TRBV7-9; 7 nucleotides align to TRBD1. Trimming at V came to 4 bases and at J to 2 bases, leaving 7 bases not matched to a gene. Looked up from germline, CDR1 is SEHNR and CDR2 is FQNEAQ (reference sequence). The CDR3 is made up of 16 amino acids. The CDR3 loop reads CASSSQTGQTNEKLFF. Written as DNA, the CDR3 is TGTGCCAGCAGCTCACAAACGGGACAGACTAATGAAAAACTGTTTTTT.

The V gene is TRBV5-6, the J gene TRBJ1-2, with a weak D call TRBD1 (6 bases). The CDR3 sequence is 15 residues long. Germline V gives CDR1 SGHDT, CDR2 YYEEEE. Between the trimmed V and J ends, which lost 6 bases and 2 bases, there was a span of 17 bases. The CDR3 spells CASNRPPDRNYGYTF. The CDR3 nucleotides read TGTGCCAGCAACCGACCCCCCGACAGGAACTATGGCTACACCTTC.

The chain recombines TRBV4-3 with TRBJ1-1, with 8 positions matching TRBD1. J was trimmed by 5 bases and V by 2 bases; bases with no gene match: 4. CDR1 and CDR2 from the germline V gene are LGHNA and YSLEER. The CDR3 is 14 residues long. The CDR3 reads CASSQTGGGTEAFF. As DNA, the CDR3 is TGCGCCAGCAGCCAAACAGGGGGAGGAACTGAAGCTTTCTTT.

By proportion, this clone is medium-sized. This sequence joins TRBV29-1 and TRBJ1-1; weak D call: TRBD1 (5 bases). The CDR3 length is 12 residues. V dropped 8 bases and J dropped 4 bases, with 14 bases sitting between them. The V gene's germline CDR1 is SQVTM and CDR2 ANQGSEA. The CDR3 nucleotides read TGCAGCTCCCAGGGTTTCGGCACTGAAGCTTTCTTT. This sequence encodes CSSQGFGTEAFF.

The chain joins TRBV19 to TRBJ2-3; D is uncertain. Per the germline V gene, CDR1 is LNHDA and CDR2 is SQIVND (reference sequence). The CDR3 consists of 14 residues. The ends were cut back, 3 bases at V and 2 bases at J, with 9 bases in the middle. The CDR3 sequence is CASSMGRSTDTQYF. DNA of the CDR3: TGTGCCAGTAGTATGGGCCGCTCCACAGATACGCAGTATTTT.

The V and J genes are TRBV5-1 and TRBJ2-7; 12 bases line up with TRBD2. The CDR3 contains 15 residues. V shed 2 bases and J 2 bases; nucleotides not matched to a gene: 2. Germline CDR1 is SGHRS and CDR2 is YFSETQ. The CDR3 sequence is CASSLGLAGTYEQYF. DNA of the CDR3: TGCGCCAGCAGCTTAGGACTAGCGGGGACCTACGAGCAGTACTTC.

The CDR3 bases are TGTGCCTGGAGTGCAGGGGGCGATTTTGGGACCCAGTACTTC. Translation gives CAWSAGGDFGTQYF. The V call is TRBV30, the J call TRBJ2-5; TRBD1 matches 8 bases. The CDR3 covers 14 residues. Trimming cost V 1 base and J 7 bases; bases outside gene matches: 8. Germline CDR1 and CDR2: GTSNPN and SVGIG (reference sequence).

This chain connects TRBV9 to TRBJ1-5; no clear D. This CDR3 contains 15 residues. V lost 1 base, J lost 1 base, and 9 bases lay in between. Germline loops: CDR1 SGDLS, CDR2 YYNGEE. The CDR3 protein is CASSVTDKSNQPQHF. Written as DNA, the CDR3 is TGTGCCAGCAGCGTAACTGACAAGAGCAATCAGCCCCAGCATTTT.

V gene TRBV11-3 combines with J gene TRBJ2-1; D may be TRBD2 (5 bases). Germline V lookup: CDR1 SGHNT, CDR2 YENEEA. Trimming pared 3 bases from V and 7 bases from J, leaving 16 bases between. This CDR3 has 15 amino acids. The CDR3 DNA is TGTGCCAGCAGCTTCCAAGGTCGAGGGAGTAATGAGCAGTTCTTC. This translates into CASSFQGRGSNEQFF.

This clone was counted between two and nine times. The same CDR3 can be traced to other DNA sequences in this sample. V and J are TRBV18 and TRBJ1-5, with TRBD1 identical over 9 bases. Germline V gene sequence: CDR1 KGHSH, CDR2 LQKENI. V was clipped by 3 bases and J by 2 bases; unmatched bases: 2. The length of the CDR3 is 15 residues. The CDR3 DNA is TGTGCCAGCTCACCTGACAGGGGGGGCAATCAGCCCCAGCATTTT. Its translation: CASSPDRGGNQPQHF.

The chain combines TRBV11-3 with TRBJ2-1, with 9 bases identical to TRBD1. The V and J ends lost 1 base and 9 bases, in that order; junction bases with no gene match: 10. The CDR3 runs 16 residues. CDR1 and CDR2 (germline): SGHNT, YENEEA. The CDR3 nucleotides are TGTGCCAGCAGCTTAGTAGGGGACAGGGTTGGTGGTGAGCAGTTCTTC. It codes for CASSLVGDRVGGEQFF.

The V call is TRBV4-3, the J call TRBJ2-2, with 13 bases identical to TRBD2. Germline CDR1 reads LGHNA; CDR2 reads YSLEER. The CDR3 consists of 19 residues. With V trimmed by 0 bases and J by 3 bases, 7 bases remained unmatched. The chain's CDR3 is CASSQDLGLAGAYTGELFF. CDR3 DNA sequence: TGCGCCAGCAGCCAAGATCTCGGACTAGCGGGAGCCTACACCGGGGAGCTGTTTTTT.

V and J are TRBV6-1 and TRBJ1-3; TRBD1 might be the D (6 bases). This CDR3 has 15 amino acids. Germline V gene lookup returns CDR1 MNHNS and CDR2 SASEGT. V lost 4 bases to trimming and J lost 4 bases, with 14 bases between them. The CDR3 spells CASSARQVRGNTIYF. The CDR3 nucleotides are TGTGCCAGCAGTGCGAGACAGGTTAGAGGAAACACCATATATTTT.

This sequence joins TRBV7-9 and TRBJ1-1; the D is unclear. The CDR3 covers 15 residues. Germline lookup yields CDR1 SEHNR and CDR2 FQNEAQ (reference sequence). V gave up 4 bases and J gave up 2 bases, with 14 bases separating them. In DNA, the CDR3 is TGTGCCAGCAGCTCCAGGCCCACGAGCAACACTGAAGCTTTCTTT. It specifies CASSSRPTSNTEAFF.

The CDR3 DNA reads TGTGCCAGCAGTGCGGACAGGACTTATGGCTACACCTTC. This translates into CASSADRTYGYTF. The rearrangement links TRBV2 to TRBJ1-2, with TRBD1 matching 7 bases. Germline V gene data show CDR1 as SNHLY and CDR2 as FYNNEI. V gave up 4 bases and J gave up 5 bases; unmatched junction bases: 4. The CDR3 has 13 residues.

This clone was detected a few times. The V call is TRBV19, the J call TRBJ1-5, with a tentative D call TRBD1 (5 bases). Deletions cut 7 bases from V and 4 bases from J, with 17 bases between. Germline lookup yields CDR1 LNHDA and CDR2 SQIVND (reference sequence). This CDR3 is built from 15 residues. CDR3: CASKTVQARNQPQHF. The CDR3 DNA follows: TGTGCCAGTAAAACGGTACAGGCGAGGAATCAGCCCCAGCATTTT.

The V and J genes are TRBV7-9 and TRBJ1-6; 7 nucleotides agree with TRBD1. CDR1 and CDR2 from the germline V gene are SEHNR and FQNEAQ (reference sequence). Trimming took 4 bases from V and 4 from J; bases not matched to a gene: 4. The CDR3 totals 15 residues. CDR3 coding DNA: TGTGCCAGCAGCTCCGGGACAGCTTATAATTCACCCCTCCACTTT. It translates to CASSSGTAYNSPLHF.

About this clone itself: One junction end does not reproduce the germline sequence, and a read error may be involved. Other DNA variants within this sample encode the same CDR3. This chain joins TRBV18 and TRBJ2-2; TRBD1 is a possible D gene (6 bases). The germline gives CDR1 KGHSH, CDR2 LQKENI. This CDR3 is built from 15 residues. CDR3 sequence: CASSLRDTNTGELFF. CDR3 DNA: TGCGCCAGCTCACTCCGGGACACCAACACCGGGGAGCTGTTTTTT.

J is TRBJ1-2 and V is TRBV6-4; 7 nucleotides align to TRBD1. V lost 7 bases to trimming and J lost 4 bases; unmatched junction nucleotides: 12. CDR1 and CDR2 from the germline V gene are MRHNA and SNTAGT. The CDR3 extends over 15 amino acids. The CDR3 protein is CASISRDSLFYGYTF. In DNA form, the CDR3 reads TGTGCCAGCATCAGCCGGGACAGTTTGTTCTATGGCTACACCTTC.

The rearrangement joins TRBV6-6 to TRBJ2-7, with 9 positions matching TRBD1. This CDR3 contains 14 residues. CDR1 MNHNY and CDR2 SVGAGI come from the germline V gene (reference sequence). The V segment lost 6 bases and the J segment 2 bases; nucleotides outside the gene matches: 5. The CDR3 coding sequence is TGTGCCAGCAGGGGACAGGGAGTTCCCTACGAGCAGTACTTC. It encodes CASRGQGVPYEQYF.

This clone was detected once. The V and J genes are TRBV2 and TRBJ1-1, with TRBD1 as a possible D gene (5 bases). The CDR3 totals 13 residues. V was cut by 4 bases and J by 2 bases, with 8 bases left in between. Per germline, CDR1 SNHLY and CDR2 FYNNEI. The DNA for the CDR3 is TGTGCCAGCAGTGGGGACCGTAACACTGAAGCTTTCTTT. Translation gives CASSGDRNTEAFF.

The CDR3 protein is CASRGGGLGEHTQYF. The CDR3 nucleotides are TGTGCCAGCAGGGGGGGCGGACTTGGGGAACATACGCAGTATTTT. The V call is TRBV6-1, the J call TRBJ2-3, with D perhaps TRBD1 or TRBD2 (6 bases each). V was clipped by 6 bases and J by 7 bases, with 20 bases between them. The CDR3 runs to 15 residues. Germline V gene data show CDR1 as MNHNS and CDR2 as SASEGT.

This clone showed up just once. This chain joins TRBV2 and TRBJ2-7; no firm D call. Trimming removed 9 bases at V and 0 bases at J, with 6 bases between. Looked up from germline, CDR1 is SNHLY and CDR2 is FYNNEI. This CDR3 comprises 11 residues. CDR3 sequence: CASRISYEQYF. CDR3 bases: TGTGCCAGTCGGATCTCCTACGAGCAGTACTTC.

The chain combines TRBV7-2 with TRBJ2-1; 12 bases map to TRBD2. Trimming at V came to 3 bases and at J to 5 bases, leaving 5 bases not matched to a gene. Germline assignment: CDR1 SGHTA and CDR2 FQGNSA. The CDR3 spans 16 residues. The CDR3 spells CASSFTSGGFNNEQFF. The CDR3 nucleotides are TGTGCCAGCAGCTTTACTAGCGGGGGGTTTAACAATGAGCAGTTCTTC.